This TCR beta chain was captured in a study of blood T cell repertoires in COVID-19. This clone was recorded once. TCRdb keeps only in-frame clones here, not all; method: immunoSEQ multiplex PCR. The table records 75,000 to 85,000 clones, roughly 78% of them present only once. Looked up from germline, CDR1 is MDHEN and CDR2 is SYDVKM. V lost 3 bases, J lost 1 base, and 10 bases lay in between. CDR3 length: 15 amino acids. V and J are TRBV28 and TRBJ1-5, with D tentatively TRBD1 (5 bases). The receptor was derived from a human donor in a cohort sampled during active COVID-19. Sequencing input: peripheral blood. CDR3 in amino acids: CASSFLGGSNQPQHF. The CDR3, as DNA: TGTGCCAGCAGTTTCCTTGGGGGGAGCAATCAGCCCCAGCATTTT.